The 20 T cell receptor beta chains presented below share a single source sample, sequenced in a study of OX40 agonist ivuxolimab in advanced cancers. Assay used: immunoSEQ multiplex PCR; TCRdb lists only in-frame clones, some missing. The sample lists approximately 62,000 clones; 80% to 95% were seen once. Material: CD4+ or CD8+ T cells sorted from blood, obtained in a trial of the OX40 agonist ivuxolimab. These receptors were collected from an adult with an advanced solid tumor such as melanoma, head and neck, liver or kidney cancer.

The gene calls are TRBV6-5 and TRBJ2-1; tentatively, D is TRBD1 or TRBD2 (5 bases each). Deletions cut 2 bases from V and 4 bases from J, with 9 bases between. The V gene's germline CDR1 is MNHEY and CDR2 SVGAGI. The CDR3 extends over 14 amino acids. The CDR3 sequence: CASSYGTEYNEQFF. Here the CDR3 DNA reads TGTGCCAGCAGTTACGGGACGGAATACAATGAGCAGTTCTTC.

This chain links TRBV5-6 with TRBJ2-1, with D unresolved. The CDR3 contains 13 residues. Trimming removed 0 bases at V and 5 bases at J, with 6 bases between. Germline loops: CDR1 SGHDT, CDR2 YYEEEE. CDR3 DNA sequence: TGTGCCAGCAGCTTGGGCAGCGACAATGAGCAGTTCTTC. Translation: CASSLGSDNEQFF.

This clone was observed once. The V gene is TRBV27, the J gene TRBJ1-6, with D possibly matching TRBD1 (6 bases). From germline, CDR1 is MNHEY and CDR2 SMNVEV (reference sequence). This CDR3 has 17 amino acids. Between the trimmed V and J ends, which lost 10 bases and 0 bases, there was a span of 19 bases. CDR3 coding DNA: TGTGCCACCAAACCCTATCAGGGGAGCTCCTATAATTCACCCCTCCACTTT. Residues: CATKPYQGSSYNSPLHF.

This clone was counted a single time. This sequence joins TRBV6-1 and TRBJ2-1; D might be TRBD2 (5 bases). Trimming took off 7 bases at V and 0 bases at J, with 13 bases between the two ends. The CDR3 loop spans 15 amino acids. In germline, CDR1 is MNHNS, CDR2 SASEGT. The CDR3 here is CASTERPGSYNEQFF. DNA for the CDR3: TGTGCCAGCACAGAGCGGCCGGGCTCCTACAATGAGCAGTTCTTC.

V gene TRBV5-1 combines with J gene TRBJ1-4; 9 bases are a match to TRBD1. With 5 bases clipped from V and 8 bases from J, the junction kept 10 bases outside the gene matches. This CDR3 contains 15 residues. Germline V gene data show CDR1 as SGHRS and CDR2 as YFSETQ. The CDR3: CASRSTGGKEEKLFF. The CDR3 nucleotides read TGCGCCAGCAGGTCTACAGGGGGCAAGGAGGAAAAACTGTTTTTT.

The chain carries TRBV30 and TRBJ2-3, with 8 bases aligning to TRBD1. Trimming cost V 3 bases and J 0 bases; bases outside gene matches: 8. CDR3 size: 16 residues. Germline V gene lookup returns CDR1 GTSNPN and CDR2 SVGIG (reference sequence). CDR3 coding DNA: TGTGCCTGGAGAACCGACAGGGGTCGTAGCACAGATACGCAGTATTTT. It yields the protein CAWRTDRGRSTDTQYF.

This chain links TRBV27 with TRBJ2-7; D not certain. CDR1 and CDR2 (germline): MNHEY, SMNVEV (reference sequence). Trimming pared 3 bases from V and 1 base from J, leaving 13 bases between. The CDR3 contains 15 residues. Here the CDR3 reads CASSLDGTLSYEQYF. The CDR3 region has the DNA TGTGCCAGCAGTTTGGACGGAACTTTATCCTACGAGCAGTACTTC.

The chain employs TRBV30 and TRBJ1-2; no clear D gene. CDR3 length: 13 amino acids. CDR1 is GTSNPN and CDR2 is SVGIG in the germline V gene (reference sequence). V was cut by 4 bases and J by 3 bases, with 12 bases left in between. Written as DNA, the CDR3 is TGTGCCTGGACCGCGGGTGCACACTATGGCTACACCTTC. Encoded protein: CAWTAGAHYGYTF.

As for this clone: One end of the junction varies from germline; a read error may be responsible. The CDR3 region is CASSQGGQGPYF. The CDR3 nucleotides read TGCGCCAGCAGCCAAGGTGGACAGGGTCCCTACTTC. V and J are TRBV27 and TRBJ2-7, with 8 bases matching TRBD1. This CDR3 has 12 amino acids. Germline CDR1 and CDR2: MNHEY and SMNVEV (reference sequence).

V gene TRBV4-3 combines with J gene TRBJ2-1; 9 bases map to TRBD2. The germline V gene encodes CDR1 LGHNA and CDR2 YSLEER. The CDR3 runs to 17 residues. Unmatched junction bases numbered 5, after V lost 0 bases and J lost 2 bases. The CDR3 reads CASSQDQSSGTYNEQFF. In nucleotides, the CDR3 is TGCGCCAGCAGCCAAGATCAGTCTAGCGGGACCTACAATGAGCAGTTCTTC.

This clone has just one count. The chain combines TRBV4-1 with TRBJ2-7; 7 nucleotides agree with TRBD1. The CDR3 spans 15 residues. Germline loops: CDR1 MGHRA, CDR2 YSYEKL. The V segment lost 1 base and the J segment 0 bases; nucleotides outside the gene matches: 3. CDR3 DNA sequence: TGCGCCAGCAGCCAAGGGACAGGCCTCTCCTACGAGCAGTACTTC. Encoded protein: CASSQGTGLSYEQYF.

The rearrangement joins TRBV25-1 to TRBJ1-1; TRBD1 is a possible D gene (5 bases). The CDR3 runs 15 residues. Germline V gene data show CDR1 as MGHDK and CDR2 as SYGVNS. With 1 base removed from V and 2 bases from J, the gap between germline ends came to 11 bases. As DNA, the CDR3 is TGTGCCAGCAGTGAATGGGGGACGATCAACACTGAAGCTTTCTTT. Translating it yields CASSEWGTINTEAFF.

This chain connects TRBV6-5 to TRBJ2-2; TRBD2 aligns across 8 bases. Germline CDR1 and CDR2: MNHEY and SVGAGI. Losses at the gene ends were 2 bases for V and 7 bases for J; bases not matched to a gene: 6. The CDR3 is made up of 15 amino acids. The CDR3 region is CASSYGTRGVGELFF. The CDR3 nucleotides read TGTGCCAGCAGTTACGGGACTAGGGGAGTCGGGGAGCTGTTTTTT.

On this clone itself: The junction shows a germline mismatch at one end, possibly a read error. The rearrangement joins TRBV19 to TRBJ1-5; D ambiguous. This CDR3 has 15 amino acids. Germline V gene lookup returns CDR1 LNHDA and CDR2 SQIVND (reference sequence). The CDR3 DNA reads as TGTGCCAGTACTATACAAGACTATAGCAATCAGCCCCAGCATTTT. Translating it yields CASTIQDYSNQPQHF.

The chain is built from TRBV5-6 and TRBJ2-1; D is perhaps TRBD2 (5 bases). Germline loops: CDR1 SGHDT, CDR2 YYEEEE. The ends were cut back, 2 bases at V and 8 bases at J, with 8 bases in the middle. CDR3 length: 12 amino acids. The CDR3 loop reads CASSFGLHEQFF. The CDR3 nucleotides are TGTGCCAGCAGCTTTGGACTCCATGAGCAGTTCTTC.

This sequence joins TRBV2 and TRBJ1-5, with unresolved D. This CDR3 has 14 residues. With 3 bases removed from V and 7 bases from J, the gap between germline ends came to 13 bases. Germline CDR1 reads SNHLY; CDR2 reads FYNNEI. CDR3 region: CASSDPGHPQPQHF. Written as DNA, the CDR3 is TGTGCCAGCAGTGACCCCGGCCATCCCCAGCCCCAGCATTTT.

The gene calls are TRBV7-2 and TRBJ2-2; possibly TRBD1 or TRBD2 for D (5 bases each). Looked up from germline, CDR1 is SGHTA and CDR2 is FQGNSA. The CDR3 length is 14 residues. V gave up 6 bases and J gave up 4 bases, with 12 bases separating them. The CDR3 nucleotides read TGTGCCAGCAGGGGGCCGAGGGTCACCGGGGAGCTGTTTTTT. This sequence encodes CASRGPRVTGELFF.

J is TRBJ1-3 and V is TRBV30; 7 bases map to TRBD1. The CDR3 contains 19 residues. The ends lost 4 bases at V and 7 bases at J; junction bases unmatched: 25. The germline CDR1 and CDR2 sequences are GTSNPN and SVGIG (reference sequence). The CDR3 coding sequence is TGTGCCTGGAAGCTGCCGTGGGGGGGGACAGCAGCACTAAGGAACACCATATATTTT. Translation gives CAWKLPWGGTAALRNTIYF.

The chain uses TRBV6-5 and TRBJ1-2; D gene ambiguous. Per germline, CDR1 MNHEY and CDR2 SVGAGI. The CDR3 sequence is 13 residues long. V was cut by 5 bases and J by 2 bases, with 9 bases left in between. CDR3: CASSPRTNYGYTF. The CDR3 DNA reads TGTGCCAGCAGTCCCAGGACGAACTATGGCTACACCTTC.

CDR3 protein: CASSQVGGQLGGYTF. The CDR3 DNA sequence: TGTGCCAGCAGCCAAGTGGGCGGACAGCTGGGTGGCTACACCTTC. J is TRBJ1-2 and V is TRBV4-2; the D gene is possibly TRBD1 (6 bases). Germline assignment: CDR1 LGHNA and CDR2 YNFKEQ. V lost 1 base and J 7 bases, leaving 16 bases between the germline ends. CDR3 length equals 15 residues.